These 11 T cell receptor beta chains came from one sample sequenced in a study of vaccination effects on CD4 cells after COVID-19 (dated by TCRdb to between 2022 and 2023). Which antigens these TCRs recognize remains unknown. The library relied on the immunoSEQ multiplex PCR assay. What TCRdb holds here is the immuneACCESS table cut down to in-frame rearrangements. Part of the clones is not present; checked against another copy, under half of the missing clones reflect an unresolved V gene, and the others are unexplained. Across this sample there are some 68,000 clones, with roughly 72% seen only once. The leading ten clones occupy approximately 3.8% of the sample. In the ViraFEST assay, PBMC were stimulated with viral peptide pools, and TCR sequencing was then used to find antigen-specific CD4+ T cell clonotypes based on their expansion. After about 10 days of culture, CD4+ T cells were isolated with the EasySep CD4+ T cell isolation kit. Healthy vaccine recipients had no prior SARS-CoV-2 infection, confirmed by negative nucleocapsid antibodies before and after vaccination.

The sample was CD4+ T cells from PBMCs cultured with HCoV-OC43 spike peptides, taken before COVID-19 vaccination. The sample's cell subset or site label is to be understood as: HCoV-OC43 spike overlapping peptide pool stimulation. The receptors derive from a human donor who received a COVID-19 vaccine.

This clone was recorded once. V and J are TRBV19 and TRBJ1-5; D not certain. Trimming removed 3 bases at V and 1 base at J, with 13 bases between. The CDR3 totals 16 residues. Per the germline V gene, CDR1 is LNHDA and CDR2 is SQIVND (reference sequence). Here the CDR3 DNA reads TGTGCCAGTAGTATCTCCGGGCGCGGGAGCAATCAGCCCCAGCATTTT. The encoded protein is CASSISGRGSNQPQHF.

V usage is TRBV6-5 and J usage is TRBJ1-5, with no clear D. Trimming stripped 0 bases from V and 4 bases from J, with 4 bases between. Germline assignment: CDR1 MNHEY and CDR2 SVGAGI. The CDR3 spans 13 residues. The DNA for the CDR3 is TGTGCCAGCAGTTACTCAGATAATCAGCCCCAGCATTTT. It specifies CASSYSDNQPQHF.

This clone was seen only once. This rearrangement joins TRBV28 to TRBJ2-3; TRBD2 aligns across 10 bases. V lost 7 bases and J lost 2; bases outside the gene matches: 3. Germline CDR1 reads MDHEN; CDR2 reads SYDVKM. This CDR3 region has 14 residues. DNA of the CDR3: TGTGCCAGCATTAGCGGGGGGAACACAGATACGCAGTATTTT. Translated: CASISGGNTDTQYF.

The V and J genes are TRBV7-3 and TRBJ2-3, with 7 bases aligning to TRBD2. CDR1 and CDR2 from the germline V gene are SGHTA and FQGTGA. After removal of 5 bases from V and 2 bases from J, the junction contained 13 bases not matched to a gene. The CDR3 has 17 amino acids. Here the CDR3 DNA reads TGTGCCAGCAGCCCGATAGCGGGTCATCTCTCCACAGATACGCAGTATTTT. Its protein is CASSPIAGHLSTDTQYF.

This CDR3 is CATSDSSRGGQAFF. DNA of the CDR3: TGTGCCACCAGTGATTCCTCGCGGGGGGGGCAAGCTTTCTTT. The V gene is TRBV24-1, the J gene TRBJ1-1, with D tentatively TRBD1 (6 bases). The V end was cut by 2 bases, the J end by 9 bases, with 15 bases between. CDR1 KGHDR and CDR2 SFDVKD come from the germline V gene. CDR3 length equals 14 residues.

The chain couples TRBV24-1 to TRBJ2-4; D gene ambiguous. Deletions cut 4 bases from V and 1 base from J, with 10 bases between. This CDR3 is 15 amino acids long. In germline, CDR1 is KGHDR, CDR2 SFDVKD. In DNA, the CDR3 is TGTGCCACCAGTGACGCTACGGTTGCCAAAAACATTCAGTACTTC. It specifies CATSDATVAKNIQYF.

V usage is TRBV5-1 and J usage is TRBJ2-1; 10 bases map to TRBD2. Germline trimming cut 0 bases from V and 8 bases from J; bases unmatched to any gene: 5. CDR1 and CDR2 (germline): SGHRS, YFSETQ. There are 15 residues in the CDR3. The CDR3 region has the DNA TGCGCCAGCAGCTTGGTTAGCGGGGGGCCATATGAGCAGTTCTTC. Its protein product is CASSLVSGGPYEQFF.

Worth noting for this clone: This same CDR3 is encoded by further DNA sequences in the sample. The chain carries TRBV5-1 and TRBJ1-4; 10 nucleotides align to TRBD1. CDR1 is SGHRS, CDR2 YFSETQ, per germline. This CDR3 is built from 16 residues. Trimming took 4 bases from V and 0 from J; bases not matched to a gene: 3. CDR3 DNA sequence: TGCGCCAGCAGCCTAGGACAGGGGGCAACTAATGAAAAACTGTTTTTT. The encoded protein is CASSLGQGATNEKLFF.

As regards this clone: Different DNA sequences within this sample yield the same CDR3. The V and J genes are TRBV5-1 and TRBJ2-5; TRBD2 agrees at 8 bases. The CDR3 consists of 15 residues. Germline CDR1 SGHRS, CDR2 YFSETQ. V was clipped by 0 bases and J by 2 bases; unmatched bases: 3. Here the CDR3 reads CASSLVLAGQETQYF. The DNA for the CDR3 is TGCGCCAGCAGCTTGGTGCTAGCGGGTCAAGAGACCCAGTACTTC.

The V and J genes are TRBV24-1 and TRBJ1-2, with D unresolved. This CDR3 is built from 15 residues. V dropped 4 bases and J dropped 6 bases, with 17 bases sitting between them. Germline V gene sequence: CDR1 KGHDR, CDR2 SFDVKD. The CDR3: CATSDPARPTDGYTF. The CDR3 bases are TGTGCCACCAGTGACCCCGCCAGGCCCACGGATGGCTACACCTTC.

The J gene is TRBJ1-1, the V gene TRBV29-1; D is unresolved. CDR1 SQVTM and CDR2 ANQGSEA come from the germline V gene. The CDR3 is 11 residues long. V dropped 4 bases and J dropped 6 bases, with 9 bases sitting between them. The CDR3 sequence: CSVVGFPEAFF. The CDR3 DNA reads TGCAGCGTTGTGGGGTTTCCTGAAGCTTTCTTT.